Below, one TCR beta chain is given with its context. The germline V gene has CDR1 KGHSH and CDR2 LQKENI. The CDR3 is made up of 16 amino acids. The germline V and J ends were trimmed by 0 bases and 0 bases, with 9 bases remaining between them. This sample was included in a study of blood T cell repertoires in COVID-19. Study summary: Collection of acute and convalescent COVID-19 samples took place in the United States, Italy and Spain.

TCRdb's copy holds only in-frame clones and misses some; the assay was immunoSEQ multiplex PCR. The sample holds under 300,000 clones; approximately 90% are singletons and the top ten take roughly 2%. Sequencing was performed on peripheral blood. This chain joins TRBV18 and TRBJ2-4; D gene ambiguous. This clonotype was sampled from a woman in her thirties or forties who had recovered from COVID-19. CDR3 sequence: CASSPPLQLAKNIQYF. The DNA of the CDR3 is TGTGCCAGCTCACCACCGCTCCAACTAGCCAAAAACATTCAGTACTTC.